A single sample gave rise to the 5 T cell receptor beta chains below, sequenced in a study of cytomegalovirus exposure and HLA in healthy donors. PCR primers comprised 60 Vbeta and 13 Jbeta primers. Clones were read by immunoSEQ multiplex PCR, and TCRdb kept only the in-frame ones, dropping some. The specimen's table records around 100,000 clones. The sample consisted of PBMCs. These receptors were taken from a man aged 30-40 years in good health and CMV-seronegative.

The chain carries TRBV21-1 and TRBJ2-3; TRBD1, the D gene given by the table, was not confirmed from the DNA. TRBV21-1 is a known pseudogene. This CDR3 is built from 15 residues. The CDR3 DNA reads TGTGCCAGCAGCAATCGGACAGACGACACAGATACGCAGTATTTT. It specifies CASSNRTDDTDTQYF.

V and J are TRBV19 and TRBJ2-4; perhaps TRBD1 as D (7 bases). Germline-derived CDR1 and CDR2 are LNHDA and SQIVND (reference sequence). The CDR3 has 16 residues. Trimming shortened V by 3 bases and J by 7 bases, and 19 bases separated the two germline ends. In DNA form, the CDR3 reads TGTGCCAGTAGTATTGGGCGGGGCAGGGGGGTGAACATTCAGTACTTC. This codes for CASSIGRGRGVNIQYF.

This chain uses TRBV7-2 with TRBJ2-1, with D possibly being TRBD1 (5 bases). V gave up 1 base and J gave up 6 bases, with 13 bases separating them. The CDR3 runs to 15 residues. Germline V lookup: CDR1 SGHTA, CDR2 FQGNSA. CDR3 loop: CASSLGPWGPNEQFF. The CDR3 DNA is TGTGCCAGCAGCTTAGGACCCTGGGGCCCCAATGAGCAGTTCTTC.

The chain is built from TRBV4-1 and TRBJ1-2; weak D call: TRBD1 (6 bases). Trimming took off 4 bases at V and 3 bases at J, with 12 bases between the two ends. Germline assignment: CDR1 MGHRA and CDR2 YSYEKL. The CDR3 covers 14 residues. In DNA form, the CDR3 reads TGCGCCAGCAGCCCTGGCAGGGGCGACTATGGCTACACCTTC. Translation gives CASSPGRGDYGYTF.

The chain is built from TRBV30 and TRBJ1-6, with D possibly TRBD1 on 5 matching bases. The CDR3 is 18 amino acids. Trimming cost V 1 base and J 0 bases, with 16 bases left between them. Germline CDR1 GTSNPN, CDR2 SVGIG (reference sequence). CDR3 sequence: CAWSGGVRGGSYNSPLHF. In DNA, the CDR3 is TGTGCCTGGAGTGGGGGGGTCCGGGGAGGCTCCTATAATTCACCCCTCCACTTT.